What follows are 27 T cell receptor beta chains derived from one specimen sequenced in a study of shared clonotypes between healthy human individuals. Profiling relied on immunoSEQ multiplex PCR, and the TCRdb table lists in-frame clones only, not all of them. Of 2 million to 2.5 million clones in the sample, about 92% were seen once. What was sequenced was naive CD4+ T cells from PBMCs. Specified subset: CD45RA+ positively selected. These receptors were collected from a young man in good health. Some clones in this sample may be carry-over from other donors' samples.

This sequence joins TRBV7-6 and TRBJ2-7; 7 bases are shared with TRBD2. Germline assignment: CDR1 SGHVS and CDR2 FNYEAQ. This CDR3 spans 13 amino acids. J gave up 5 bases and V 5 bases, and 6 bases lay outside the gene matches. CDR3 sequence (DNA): TGTGCCAGCAGCCCCATCGGGGGGAACGAGCAGTACTTC. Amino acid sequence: CASSPIGGNEQYF. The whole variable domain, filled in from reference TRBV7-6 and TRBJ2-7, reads GAGVSQSPRYKVTKRGQDVALRCDPISGHVSLYWYRQALGQGPEFLTYFNYEAQQDKSGLPNDRFSAERPEGSISTLTIQRTEQRDSAMYRCASSPIGGNEQYFGPGTRLTVT.

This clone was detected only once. CDR3 DNA: TGTGCCAGCCATCGCGGGCCGACTTCCTACGAGCAGTACTTC. Protein sequence: CASHRGPTSYEQYF. V gene TRBV28 combines with J gene TRBJ2-7, with D tentatively TRBD2 (5 bases). Germline V gives CDR1 MDHEN, CDR2 SYDVKM. There are 14 residues in the CDR3. V shed 8 bases and J shed 1 base, with 15 bases lying between them.

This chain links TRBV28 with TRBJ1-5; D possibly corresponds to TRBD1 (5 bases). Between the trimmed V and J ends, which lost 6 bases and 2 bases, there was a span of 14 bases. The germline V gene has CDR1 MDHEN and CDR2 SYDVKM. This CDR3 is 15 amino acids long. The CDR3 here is CASSPRRGGNQPQHF. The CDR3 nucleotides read TGTGCCAGCAGCCCTAGGAGGGGTGGCAATCAGCCCCAGCATTTT.

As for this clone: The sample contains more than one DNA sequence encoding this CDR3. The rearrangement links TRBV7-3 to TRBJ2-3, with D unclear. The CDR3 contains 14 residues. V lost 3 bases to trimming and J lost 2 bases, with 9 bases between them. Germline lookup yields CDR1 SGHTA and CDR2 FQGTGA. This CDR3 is CASSFSGLTDTQYF. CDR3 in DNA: TGTGCCAGCAGCTTCAGTGGGCTCACAGATACGCAGTATTTT.

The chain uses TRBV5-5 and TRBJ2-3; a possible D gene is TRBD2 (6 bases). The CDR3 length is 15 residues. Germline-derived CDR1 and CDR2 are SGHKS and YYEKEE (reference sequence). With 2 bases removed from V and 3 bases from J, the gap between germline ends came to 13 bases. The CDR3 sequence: CASSFLASSTDTQYF. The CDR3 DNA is TGTGCCAGCAGCTTCCTAGCGAGTAGTACAGATACGCAGTATTTT.

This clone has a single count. CDR3 bases: TGTGCCAGCAGTTTCCTCGGTGGACTACCACAAGAGACCCAGTACTTC. It specifies CASSFLGGLPQETQYF. The chain carries TRBV28 and TRBJ2-5; possible D gene TRBD2, 6 bases. Germline V CDR1 and CDR2: MDHEN, SYDVKM. The CDR3 loop spans 16 amino acids. The germline V and J ends were trimmed by 3 bases and 2 bases, with 16 bases remaining between them.

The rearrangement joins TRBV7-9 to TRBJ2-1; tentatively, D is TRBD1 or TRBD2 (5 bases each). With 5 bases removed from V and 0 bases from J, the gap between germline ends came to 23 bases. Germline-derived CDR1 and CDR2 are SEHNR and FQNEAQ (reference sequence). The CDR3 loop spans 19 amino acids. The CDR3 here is CASSQGTLAGGSSYNEQFF. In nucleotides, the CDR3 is TGTGCCAGCAGCCAAGGGACCCTAGCCGGCGGCAGCTCCTACAATGAGCAGTTCTTC.

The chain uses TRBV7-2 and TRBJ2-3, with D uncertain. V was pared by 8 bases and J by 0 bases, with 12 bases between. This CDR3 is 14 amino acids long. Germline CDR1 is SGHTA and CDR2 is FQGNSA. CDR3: CASPSLSSTDTQYF. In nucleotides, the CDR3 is TGTGCCAGCCCCTCCCTGAGCAGCACAGATACGCAGTATTTT. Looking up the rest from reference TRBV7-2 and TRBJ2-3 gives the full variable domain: GAGVSQSPSNKVTEKGKDVELRCDPISGHTALYWYRQSLGQGLEFLIYFQGNSAPDKSGLPSDRFSAERTGGSVSTLTIQRTQQEDSAVYLCASPSLSSTDTQYFGPGTRLTVL.

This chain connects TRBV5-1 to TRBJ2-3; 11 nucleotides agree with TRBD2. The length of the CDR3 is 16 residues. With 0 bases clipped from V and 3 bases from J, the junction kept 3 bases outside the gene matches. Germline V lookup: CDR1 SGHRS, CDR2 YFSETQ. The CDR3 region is CASSLVGTSGTDTQYF. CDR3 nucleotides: TGCGCCAGCAGCTTGGTGGGGACTAGCGGTACAGATACGCAGTATTTT.

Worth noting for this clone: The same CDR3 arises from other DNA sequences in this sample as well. In nucleotides, the CDR3 is TGTGCCAGCAGCCTTAGGGACAGCTACAATGAGCAGTTCTTC. Encoded protein: CASSLRDSYNEQFF. The rearrangement uses TRBV7-9 and TRBJ2-1, with 7 bases matching TRBD1. Germline loops: CDR1 SEHNR, CDR2 FQNEAQ (reference sequence). This CDR3 is 14 amino acids long. V shed 5 bases, J shed 3 bases, and the junction held 4 bases outside the gene matches.

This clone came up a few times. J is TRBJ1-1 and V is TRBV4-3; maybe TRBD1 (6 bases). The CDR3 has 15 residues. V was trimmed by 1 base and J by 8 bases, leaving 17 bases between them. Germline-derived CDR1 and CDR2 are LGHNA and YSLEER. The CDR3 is CASSQVSFATGEAFF. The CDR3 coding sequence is TGCGCCAGCAGCCAAGTATCGTTCGCGACAGGCGAAGCTTTCTTT.

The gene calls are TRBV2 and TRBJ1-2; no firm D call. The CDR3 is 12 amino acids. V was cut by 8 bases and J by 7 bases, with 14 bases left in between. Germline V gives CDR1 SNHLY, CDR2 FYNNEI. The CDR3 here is CASAPTPGGYTF. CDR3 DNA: TGTGCCAGCGCCCCGACTCCCGGTGGCTACACCTTC.

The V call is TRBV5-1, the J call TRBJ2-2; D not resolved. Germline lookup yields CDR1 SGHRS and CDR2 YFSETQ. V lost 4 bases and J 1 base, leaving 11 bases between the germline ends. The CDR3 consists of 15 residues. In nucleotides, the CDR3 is TGCGCCAGCAGCCACCAACCAGAGAACACCGGGGAGCTGTTTTTT. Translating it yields CASSHQPENTGELFF.

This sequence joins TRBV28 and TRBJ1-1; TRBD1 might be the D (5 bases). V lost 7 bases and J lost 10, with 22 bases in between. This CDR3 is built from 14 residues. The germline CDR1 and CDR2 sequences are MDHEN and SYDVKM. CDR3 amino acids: CASTWGGRSIGAFF. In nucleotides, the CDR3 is TGTGCCAGCACCTGGGGGGGACGGAGTATCGGAGCTTTCTTT.

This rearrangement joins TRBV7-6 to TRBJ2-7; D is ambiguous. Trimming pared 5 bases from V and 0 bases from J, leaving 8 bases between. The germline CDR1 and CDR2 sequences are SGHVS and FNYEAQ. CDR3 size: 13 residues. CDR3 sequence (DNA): TGTGCCAGCAGCCCCCACCTCTCCTACGAGCAGTACTTC. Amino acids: CASSPHLSYEQYF.

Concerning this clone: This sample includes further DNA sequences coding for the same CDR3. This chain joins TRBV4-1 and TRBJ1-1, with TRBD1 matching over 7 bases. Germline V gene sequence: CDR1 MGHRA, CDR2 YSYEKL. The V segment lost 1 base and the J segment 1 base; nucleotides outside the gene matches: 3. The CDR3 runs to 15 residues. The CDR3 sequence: CASSQAGGWNTEAFF. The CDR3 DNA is TGCGCCAGCAGCCAAGCAGGGGGGTGGAACACTGAAGCTTTCTTT.

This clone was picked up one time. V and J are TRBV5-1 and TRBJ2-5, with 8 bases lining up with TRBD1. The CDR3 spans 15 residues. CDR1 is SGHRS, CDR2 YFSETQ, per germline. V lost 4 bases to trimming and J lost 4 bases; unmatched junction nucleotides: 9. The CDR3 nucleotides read TGCGCCAGCAGCGTAGACGGGACAGGTAGAGAGACCCAGTACTTC. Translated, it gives CASSVDGTGRETQYF.

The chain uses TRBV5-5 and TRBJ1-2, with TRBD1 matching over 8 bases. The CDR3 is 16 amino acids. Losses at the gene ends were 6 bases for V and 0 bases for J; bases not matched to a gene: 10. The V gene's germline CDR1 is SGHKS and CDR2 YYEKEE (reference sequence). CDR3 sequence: CASKNRTGRANYGYTF. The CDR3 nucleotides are TGTGCCAGCAAGAATCGGACAGGGCGGGCTAACTATGGCTACACCTTC.

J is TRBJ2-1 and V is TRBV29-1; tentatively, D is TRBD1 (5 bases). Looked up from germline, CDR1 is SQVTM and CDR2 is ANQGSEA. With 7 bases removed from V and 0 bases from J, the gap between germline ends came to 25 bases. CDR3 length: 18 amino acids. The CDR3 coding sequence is TGCAGCGCCGGTTGGGGCTCGCTTAATTATCCCTCCTACAATGAGCAGTTCTTC. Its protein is CSAGWGSLNYPSYNEQFF.

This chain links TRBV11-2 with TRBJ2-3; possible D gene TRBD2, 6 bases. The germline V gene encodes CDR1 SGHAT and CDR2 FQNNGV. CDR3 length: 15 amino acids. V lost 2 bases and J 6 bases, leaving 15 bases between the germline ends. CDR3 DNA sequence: TGTGCCAGCAGCTTAACGCCGGGAGCATGGGATACGCAGTATTTT. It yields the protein CASSLTPGAWDTQYF.

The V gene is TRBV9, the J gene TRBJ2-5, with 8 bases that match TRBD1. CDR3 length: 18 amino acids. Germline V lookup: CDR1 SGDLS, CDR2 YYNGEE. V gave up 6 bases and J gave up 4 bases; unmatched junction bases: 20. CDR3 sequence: CASTGGAGGGRSGETQYF. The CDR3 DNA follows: TGTGCCAGCACCGGCGGGGCAGGGGGCGGCAGATCGGGAGAGACCCAGTACTTC.

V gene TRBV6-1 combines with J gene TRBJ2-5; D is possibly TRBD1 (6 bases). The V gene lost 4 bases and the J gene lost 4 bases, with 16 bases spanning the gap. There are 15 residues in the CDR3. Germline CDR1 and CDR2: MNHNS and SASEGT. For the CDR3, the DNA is TGTGCCAGCAGTGGGGGGACACCCGGGGCAGAGACCCAGTACTTC. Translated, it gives CASSGGTPGAETQYF.

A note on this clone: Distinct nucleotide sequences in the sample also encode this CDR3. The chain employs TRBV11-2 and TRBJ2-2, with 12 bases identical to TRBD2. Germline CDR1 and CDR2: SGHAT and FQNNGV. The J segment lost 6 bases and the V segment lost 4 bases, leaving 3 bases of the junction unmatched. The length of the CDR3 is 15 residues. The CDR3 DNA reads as TGTGCCAGCAGCTCACTAGCGGGGGGAGCCGGGGAGCTGTTTTTT. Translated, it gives CASSSLAGGAGELFF.

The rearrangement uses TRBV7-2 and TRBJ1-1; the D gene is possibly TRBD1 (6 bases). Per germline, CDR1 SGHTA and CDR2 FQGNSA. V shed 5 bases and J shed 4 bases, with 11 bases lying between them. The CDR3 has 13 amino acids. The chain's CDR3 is CASSAYRATEAFF. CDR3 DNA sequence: TGTGCCAGCAGCGCCTACAGGGCCACTGAAGCTTTCTTT. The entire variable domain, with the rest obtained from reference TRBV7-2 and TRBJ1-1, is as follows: GAGVSQSPSNKVTEKGKDVELRCDPISGHTALYWYRQSLGQGLEFLIYFQGNSAPDKSGLPSDRFSAERTGGSVSTLTIQRTQQEDSAVYLCASSAYRATEAFFGQGTRLTVV.

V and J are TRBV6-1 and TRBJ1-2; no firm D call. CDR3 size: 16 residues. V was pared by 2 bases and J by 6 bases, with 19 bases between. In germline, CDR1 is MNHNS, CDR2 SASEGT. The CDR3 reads CASSENRRLGFNGYTF. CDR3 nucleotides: TGTGCCAGCAGTGAAAATCGACGTCTGGGCTTTAATGGCTACACCTTC.

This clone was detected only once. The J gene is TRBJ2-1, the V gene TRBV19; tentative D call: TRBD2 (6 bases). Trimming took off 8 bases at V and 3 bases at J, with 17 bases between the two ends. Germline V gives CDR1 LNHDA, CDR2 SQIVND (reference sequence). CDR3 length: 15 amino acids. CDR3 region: CASGMGGRVYNEQFF. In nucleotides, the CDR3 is TGTGCCAGTGGGATGGGAGGTAGGGTCTACAATGAGCAGTTCTTC.

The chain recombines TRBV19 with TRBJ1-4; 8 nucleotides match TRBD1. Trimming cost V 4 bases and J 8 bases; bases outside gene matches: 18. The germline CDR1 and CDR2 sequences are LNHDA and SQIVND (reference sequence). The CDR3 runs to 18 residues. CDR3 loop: CASSSRPQGAFLEEKLFF. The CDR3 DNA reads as TGTGCCAGTAGTAGCCGCCCCCAGGGGGCATTTCTTGAGGAAAAACTGTTTTTT.